This TCR beta chain was observed in a study of control samples from healthy donors and cancer patients. Generated by immunoSEQ multiplex PCR, the TCRdb table keeps only in-frame clones and is missing some. The data hold over 150,000 clones, with 75% to 95% observed a single time. This CDR3 spans 14 amino acids. With 6 bases removed from V and 5 bases from J, the gap between germline ends came to 16 bases. Per germline, CDR1 SQVTM and CDR2 ANQGSEA. The TCR comes from a woman between 35 and 50 years old in good health. The chain carries TRBV29-1 and TRBJ2-2; a weak D match, TRBD1 (6 bases). Sequenced sample: blood. The CDR3: CSVHSQGRTGELFF. The CDR3 DNA is TGCAGCGTGCATTCCCAGGGGCGGACCGGGGAGCTGTTTTTT.